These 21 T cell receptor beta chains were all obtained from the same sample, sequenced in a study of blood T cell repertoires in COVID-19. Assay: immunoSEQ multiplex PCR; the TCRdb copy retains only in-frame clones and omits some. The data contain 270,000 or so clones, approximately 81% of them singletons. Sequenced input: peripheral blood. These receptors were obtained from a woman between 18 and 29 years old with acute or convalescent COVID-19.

The CDR3 loop reads CASSTTGFYGYTF. The CDR3 DNA sequence: TGTGCCAGCAGCACTACAGGATTCTATGGCTACACCTTC. The rearrangement uses TRBV7-9 and TRBJ1-2, with a possible D match to TRBD1 (5 bases). Germline assignment: CDR1 SEHNR and CDR2 FQNEAQ (reference sequence). Trimming left V 5 bases short and J 4 bases short, with 11 bases between. The CDR3 length is 13 residues.

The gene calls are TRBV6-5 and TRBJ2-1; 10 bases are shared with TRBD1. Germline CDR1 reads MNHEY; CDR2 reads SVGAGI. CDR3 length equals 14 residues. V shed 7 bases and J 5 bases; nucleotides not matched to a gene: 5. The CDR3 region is CASKGQGFNNEQFF. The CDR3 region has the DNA TGTGCCAGCAAGGGACAGGGGTTCAACAATGAGCAGTTCTTC.

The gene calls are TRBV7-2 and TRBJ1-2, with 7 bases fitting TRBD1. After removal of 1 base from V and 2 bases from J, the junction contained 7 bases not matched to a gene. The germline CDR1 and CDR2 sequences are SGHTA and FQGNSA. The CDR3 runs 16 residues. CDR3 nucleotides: TGTGCCAGCAGCTTAGGAGACAGGGAGGTGAACTATGGCTACACCTTC. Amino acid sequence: CASSLGDREVNYGYTF.

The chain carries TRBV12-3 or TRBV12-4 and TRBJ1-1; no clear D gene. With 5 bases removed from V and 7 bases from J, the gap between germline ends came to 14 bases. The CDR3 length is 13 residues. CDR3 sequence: CASSPKWADEAFF. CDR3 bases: TGTGCCAGCAGTCCCAAGTGGGCAGATGAAGCTTTCTTT.

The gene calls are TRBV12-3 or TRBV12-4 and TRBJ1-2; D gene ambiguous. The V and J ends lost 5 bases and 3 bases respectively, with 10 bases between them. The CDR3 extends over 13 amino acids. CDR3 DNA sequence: TGTGCCAGCAGTCACTCTCCTGACTATGGCTACACCTTC. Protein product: CASSHSPDYGYTF.

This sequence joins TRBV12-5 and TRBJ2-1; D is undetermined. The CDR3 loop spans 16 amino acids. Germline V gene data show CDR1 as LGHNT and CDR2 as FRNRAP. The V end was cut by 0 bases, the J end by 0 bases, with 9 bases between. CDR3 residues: CASGLVLVNSYNEQFF. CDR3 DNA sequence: TGTGCTAGTGGTTTGGTACTGGTCAACTCCTACAATGAGCAGTTCTTC.

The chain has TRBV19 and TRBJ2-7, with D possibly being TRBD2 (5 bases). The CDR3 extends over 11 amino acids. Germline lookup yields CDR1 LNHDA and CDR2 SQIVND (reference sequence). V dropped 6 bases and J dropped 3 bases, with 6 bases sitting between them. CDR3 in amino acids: CASRGVYEQYF. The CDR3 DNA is TGTGCCAGTAGGGGAGTCTACGAGCAGTACTTC. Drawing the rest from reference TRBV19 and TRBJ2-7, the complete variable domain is DGGITQSPKYLFRKEGQNVTLSCEQNLNHDAMYWYRQDPGQGLRLIYYSQIVNDFQKGDIAEGYSVSREKKESFPLTVTSAQKNPTAFYLCASRGVYEQYFGPGTRLTVT.

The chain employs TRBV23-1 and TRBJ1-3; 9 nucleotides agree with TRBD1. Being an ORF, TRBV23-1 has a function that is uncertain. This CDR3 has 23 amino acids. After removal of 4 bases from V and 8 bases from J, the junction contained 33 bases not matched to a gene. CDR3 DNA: TGCGCCAGCAGTCGCGAAACCACCCCCGAGGACAGGGGCTTGAAAAAAAGGGTAGACACCATATATTTT. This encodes CASSRETTPEDRGLKKRVDTIYF.

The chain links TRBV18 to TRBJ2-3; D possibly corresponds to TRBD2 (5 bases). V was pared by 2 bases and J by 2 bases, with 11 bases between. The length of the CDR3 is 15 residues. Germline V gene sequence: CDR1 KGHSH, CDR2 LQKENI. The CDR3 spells CASSPWSGPTDTQYF. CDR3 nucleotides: TGTGCCAGCTCACCATGGAGCGGACCCACAGATACGCAGTATTTT.

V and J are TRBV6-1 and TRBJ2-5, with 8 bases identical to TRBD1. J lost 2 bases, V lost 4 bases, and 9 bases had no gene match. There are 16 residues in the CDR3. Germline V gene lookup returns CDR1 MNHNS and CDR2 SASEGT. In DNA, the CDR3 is TGTGCCAGCAGTGTTATGGGACAGGTGTCACAAGAGACCCAGTACTTC. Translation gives CASSVMGQVSQETQYF.

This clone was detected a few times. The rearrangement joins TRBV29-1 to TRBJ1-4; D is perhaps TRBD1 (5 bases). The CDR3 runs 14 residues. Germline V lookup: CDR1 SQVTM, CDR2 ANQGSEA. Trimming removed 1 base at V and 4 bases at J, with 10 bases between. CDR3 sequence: CSVEGATDNEKLFF. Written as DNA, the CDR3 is TGCAGCGTTGAAGGTGCGACAGATAATGAAAAACTGTTTTTT.

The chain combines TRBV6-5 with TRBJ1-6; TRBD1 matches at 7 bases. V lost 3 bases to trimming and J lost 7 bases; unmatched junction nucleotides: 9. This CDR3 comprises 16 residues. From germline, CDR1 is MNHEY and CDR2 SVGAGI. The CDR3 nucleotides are TGTGCCAGCAGTTATATAGGGACAGCCCCAAATTCACCCCTCCACTTT. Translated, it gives CASSYIGTAPNSPLHF.

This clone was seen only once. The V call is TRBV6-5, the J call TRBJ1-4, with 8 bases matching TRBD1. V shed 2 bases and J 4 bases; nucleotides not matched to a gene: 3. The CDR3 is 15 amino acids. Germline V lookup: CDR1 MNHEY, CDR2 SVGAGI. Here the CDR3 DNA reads TGTGCCAGCAGTTACCTGACAGGGGTTAATGAAAAACTGTTTTTT. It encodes CASSYLTGVNEKLFF.

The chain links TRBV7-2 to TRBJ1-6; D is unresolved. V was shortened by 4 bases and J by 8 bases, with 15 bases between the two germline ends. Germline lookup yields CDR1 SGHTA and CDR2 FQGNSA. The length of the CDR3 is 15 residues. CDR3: CASSSHYGEDSPLHF. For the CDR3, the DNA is TGTGCCAGCAGCTCTCACTACGGAGAGGATTCACCCCTCCACTTT.

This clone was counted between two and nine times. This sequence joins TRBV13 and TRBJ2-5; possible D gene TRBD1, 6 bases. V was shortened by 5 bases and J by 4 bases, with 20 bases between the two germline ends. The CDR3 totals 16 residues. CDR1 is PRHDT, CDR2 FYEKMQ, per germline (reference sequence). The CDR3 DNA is TGTGCCAGCAGCCATCAGGGGACCCCGCAAAGAGAGACCCAGTACTTC. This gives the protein CASSHQGTPQRETQYF.

The CDR3 is CASSYSSYNEQFF. In nucleotides, the CDR3 is TGTGCCAGCAGCTACAGCTCCTACAATGAGCAGTTCTTC. The chain has TRBV11-3 and TRBJ2-1; the D is unclear. Germline CDR1 SGHNT, CDR2 YENEEA. V lost 4 bases, J lost 0 bases, and 4 bases lay in between. The CDR3 has 13 residues.

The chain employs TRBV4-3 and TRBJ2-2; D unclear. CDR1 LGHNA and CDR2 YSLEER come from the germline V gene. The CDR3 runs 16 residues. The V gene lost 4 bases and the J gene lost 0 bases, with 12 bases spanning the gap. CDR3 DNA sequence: TGCGCCAGCAGCCCCTCGGGTTATGCGAACACCGGGGAGCTGTTTTTT. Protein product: CASSPSGYANTGELFF.

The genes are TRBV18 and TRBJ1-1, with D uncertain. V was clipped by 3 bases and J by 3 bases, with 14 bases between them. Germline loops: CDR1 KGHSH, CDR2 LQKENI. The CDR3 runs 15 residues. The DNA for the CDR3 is TGTGCCAGCTCACCTTGGAGCGGGGTGGACACTGAAGCTTTCTTT. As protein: CASSPWSGVDTEAFF.

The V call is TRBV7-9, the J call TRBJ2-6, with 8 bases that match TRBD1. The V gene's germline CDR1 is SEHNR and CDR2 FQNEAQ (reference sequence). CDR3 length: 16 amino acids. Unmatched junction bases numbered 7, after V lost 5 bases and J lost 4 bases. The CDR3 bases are TGTGCCAGCAGCCCTAGGACAGGGTCGGGGGCCAACGTCCTGACTTTC. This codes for CASSPRTGSGANVLTF.

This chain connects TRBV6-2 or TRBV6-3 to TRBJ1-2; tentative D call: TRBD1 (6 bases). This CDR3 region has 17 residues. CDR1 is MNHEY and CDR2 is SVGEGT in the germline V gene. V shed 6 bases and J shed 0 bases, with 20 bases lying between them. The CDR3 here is CASSFQRQATANYGYTF. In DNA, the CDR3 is TGTGCCAGCAGCTTCCAAAGACAGGCGACAGCTAACTATGGCTACACCTTC.

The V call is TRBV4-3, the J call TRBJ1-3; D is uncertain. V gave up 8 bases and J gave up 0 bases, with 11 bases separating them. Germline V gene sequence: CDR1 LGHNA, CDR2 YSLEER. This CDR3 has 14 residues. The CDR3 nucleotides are TGCGCCAGCGGGGAGGTCAGCTCTGGAAACACCATATATTTT. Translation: CASGEVSSGNTIYF.